This section outlines one T cell receptor beta chain sequence together with its context. These data come from a study of blood T cell repertoires in COVID-19. For the study at large: Italy, Spain and the United States were the sources of the convalescent and acute COVID-19 samples. PBMCs, B-cell-depleted T cells, or T cells provided the cDNA or gDNA that made up the material.

As originally analysed: From reference gene primer amplification, estimates of nucleated cell counts were derived. Profiling relied on immunoSEQ multiplex PCR, and the TCRdb table lists in-frame clones only, not all of them. Clone size and the V and J calls come from that table; the DNA yielded D and trimming. The data hold roughly 230,000 clones, with 65% to 85% observed a single time. The V end was cut by 9 bases, the J end by 2 bases, with 19 bases between. Germline CDR1 reads MNHEY; CDR2 reads SVGAGI. This CDR3 is built from 15 residues. This chain links TRBV6-5 with TRBJ2-5; a possible D gene is TRBD2 (5 bases). The TCR sequence derives from a man in his forties or fifties with acute or convalescent COVID-19. The sequencing input was peripheral blood. This chain's CDR3 is CASGGFRLLQETQYF. CDR3 bases: TGTGCCAGTGGAGGCTTTCGGCTGTTGCAAGAGACCCAGTACTTC.